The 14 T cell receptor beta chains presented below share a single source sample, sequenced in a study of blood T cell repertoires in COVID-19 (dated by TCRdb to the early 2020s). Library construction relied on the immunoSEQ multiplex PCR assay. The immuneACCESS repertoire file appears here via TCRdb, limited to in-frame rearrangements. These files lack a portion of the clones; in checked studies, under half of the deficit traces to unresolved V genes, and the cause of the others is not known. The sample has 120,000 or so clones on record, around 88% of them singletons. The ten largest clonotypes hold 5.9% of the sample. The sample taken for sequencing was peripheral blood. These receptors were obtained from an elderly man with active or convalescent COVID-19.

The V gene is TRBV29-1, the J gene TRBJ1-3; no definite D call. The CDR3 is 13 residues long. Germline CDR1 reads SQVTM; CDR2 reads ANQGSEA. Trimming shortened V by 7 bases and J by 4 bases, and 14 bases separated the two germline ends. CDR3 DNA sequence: TGCAGCGCCGGGTCCGGGAACGGAAACACCATATATTTT. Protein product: CSAGSGNGNTIYF.

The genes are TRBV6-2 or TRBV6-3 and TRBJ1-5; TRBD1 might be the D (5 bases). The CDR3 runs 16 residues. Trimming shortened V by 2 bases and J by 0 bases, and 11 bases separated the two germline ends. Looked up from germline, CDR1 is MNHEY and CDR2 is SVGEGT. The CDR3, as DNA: TGTGCCAGCAGTTACAGGGGAGGAGTTAGCAATCAGCCCCAGCATTTT. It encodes CASSYRGGVSNQPQHF.

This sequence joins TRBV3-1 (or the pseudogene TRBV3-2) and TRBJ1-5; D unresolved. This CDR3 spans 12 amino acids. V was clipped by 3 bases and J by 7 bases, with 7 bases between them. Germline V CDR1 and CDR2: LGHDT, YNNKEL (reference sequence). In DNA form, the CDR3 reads TGTGCCAGCAGCCAGGCCAAACAGCCCCAGCATTTT. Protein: CASSQAKQPQHF.

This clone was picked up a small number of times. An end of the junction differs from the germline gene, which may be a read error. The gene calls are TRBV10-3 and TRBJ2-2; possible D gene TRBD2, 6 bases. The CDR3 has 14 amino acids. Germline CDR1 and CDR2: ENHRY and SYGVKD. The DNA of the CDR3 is TGTGCCCTCAGGAGGGATTCGGACACCGGGGAGCTGTTTTTT. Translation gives CALRRDSDTGELFF.

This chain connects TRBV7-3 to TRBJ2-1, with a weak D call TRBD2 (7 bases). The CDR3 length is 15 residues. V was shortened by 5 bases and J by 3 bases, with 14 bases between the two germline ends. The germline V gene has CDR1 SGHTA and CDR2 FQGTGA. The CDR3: CASSPSGGHYNEQFF. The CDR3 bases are TGTGCCAGCAGCCCGTCCGGGGGGCACTACAATGAGCAGTTCTTC.

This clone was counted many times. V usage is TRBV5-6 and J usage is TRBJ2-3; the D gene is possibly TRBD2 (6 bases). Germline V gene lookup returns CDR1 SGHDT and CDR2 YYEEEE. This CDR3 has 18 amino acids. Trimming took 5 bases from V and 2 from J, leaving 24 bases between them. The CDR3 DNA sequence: TGTGCCAGCAGAACGTACTCCCTTACTAGCAGTCACACAGATACGCAGTATTTT. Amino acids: CASRTYSLTSSHTDTQYF.

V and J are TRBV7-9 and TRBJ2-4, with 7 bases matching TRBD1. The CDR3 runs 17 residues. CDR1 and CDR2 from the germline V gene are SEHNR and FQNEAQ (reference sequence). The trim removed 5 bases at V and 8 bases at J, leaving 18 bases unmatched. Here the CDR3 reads CASSPRGDRANSDIQYF. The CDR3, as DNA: TGTGCCAGCAGCCCCCGAGGTGACAGGGCTAATTCGGACATTCAGTACTTC.

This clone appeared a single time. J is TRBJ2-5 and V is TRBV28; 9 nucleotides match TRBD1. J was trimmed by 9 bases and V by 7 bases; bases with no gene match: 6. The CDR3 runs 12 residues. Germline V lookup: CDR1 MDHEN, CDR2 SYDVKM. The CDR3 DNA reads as TGTGCCAGCACCGGCGGGGACAGGGCCCAGTACTTC. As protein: CASTGGDRAQYF.

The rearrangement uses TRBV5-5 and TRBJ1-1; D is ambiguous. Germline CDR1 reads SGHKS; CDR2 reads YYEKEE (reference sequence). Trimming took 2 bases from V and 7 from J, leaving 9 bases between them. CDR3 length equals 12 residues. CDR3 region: CASSFSTGEAFF. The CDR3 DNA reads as TGTGCCAGCAGCTTCAGTACGGGTGAAGCTTTCTTT. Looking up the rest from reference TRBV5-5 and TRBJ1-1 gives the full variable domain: DAGVTQSPTHLIKTRGQQVTLRCSPISGHKSVSWYQQVLGQGPQFIFQYYEKEERGRGNFPDRFSARQFPNYSSELNVNALLLGDSALYLCASSFSTGEAFFGQGTRLTVV.

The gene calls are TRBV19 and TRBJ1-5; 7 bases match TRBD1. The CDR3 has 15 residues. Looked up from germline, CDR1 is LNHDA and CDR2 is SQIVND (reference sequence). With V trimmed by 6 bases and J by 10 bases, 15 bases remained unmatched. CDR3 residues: CASRLDRVRGLPQHF. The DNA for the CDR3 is TGTGCCAGTAGACTAGACAGGGTTCGTGGTTTACCCCAGCATTTT.

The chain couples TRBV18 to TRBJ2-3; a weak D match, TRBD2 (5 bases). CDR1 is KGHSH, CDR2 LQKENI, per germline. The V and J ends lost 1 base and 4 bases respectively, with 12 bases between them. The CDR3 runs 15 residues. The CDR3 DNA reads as TGTGCCAGCTCACCACGGAGAGAGGGAGCAGATACGCAGTATTTT. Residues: CASSPRREGADTQYF.

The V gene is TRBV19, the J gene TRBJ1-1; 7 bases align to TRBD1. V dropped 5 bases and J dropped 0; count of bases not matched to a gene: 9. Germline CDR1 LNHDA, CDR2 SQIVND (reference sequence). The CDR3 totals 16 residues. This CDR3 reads CASSLTAGTVNTEAFF. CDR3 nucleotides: TGTGCCAGTAGTCTAACCGCCGGGACAGTGAACACTGAAGCTTTCTTT.

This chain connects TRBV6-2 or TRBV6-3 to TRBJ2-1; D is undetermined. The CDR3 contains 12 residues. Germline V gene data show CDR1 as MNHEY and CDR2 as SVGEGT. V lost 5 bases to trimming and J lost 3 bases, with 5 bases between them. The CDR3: CASSPRYNEQFF. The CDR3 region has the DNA TGTGCCAGCAGTCCCCGCTACAATGAGCAGTTCTTC.

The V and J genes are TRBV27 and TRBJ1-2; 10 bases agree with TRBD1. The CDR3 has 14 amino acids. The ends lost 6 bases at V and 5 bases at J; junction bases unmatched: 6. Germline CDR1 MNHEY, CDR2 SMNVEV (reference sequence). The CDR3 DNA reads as TGTGCCAGCAGACCCGGGACAGGGGTTTATGGCTACACCTTC. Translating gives CASRPGTGVYGYTF.